Presented here are 32 T cell receptor beta chains from one specimen sequenced in a study of immune cell composition in non-small cell lung cancer. The assay was immunoSEQ multiplex PCR, and TCRdb's table has in-frame clones only and misses some. The sample consists of around 2,200 clones, about 80% of them appearing once. The source material was lung tumor tissue. The receptor set was obtained from a human donor with non-small cell lung cancer.

The table lists this clone with a few counts. The chain joins TRBV2 to TRBJ1-2, with D tentatively TRBD1 (5 bases). V shed 7 bases and J shed 0 bases, with 9 bases lying between them. This CDR3 comprises 13 residues. CDR1 and CDR2 from the germline V gene are SNHLY and FYNNEI. The CDR3 is CASKGIPNYGYTF. CDR3 sequence (DNA): TGTGCCAGCAAGGGGATACCTAACTATGGCTACACCTTC.

The chain uses TRBV4-1 and TRBJ2-2, with D possibly being TRBD1 (7 bases). Looked up from germline, CDR1 is MGHRA and CDR2 is YSYEKL. Trimming shortened V by 5 bases and J by 6 bases, and 19 bases separated the two germline ends. The CDR3 runs to 16 residues. The chain's CDR3 is CASSDTTRGVAGELFF. In nucleotides, the CDR3 is TGCGCCAGCAGCGATACTACCAGGGGGGTTGCCGGGGAGCTGTTTTTT.

The CDR3 sequence is CASSLMVAQPQHF. CDR3 in DNA: TGTGCCAGCAGTTTGATGGTAGCTCAGCCCCAGCATTTT. This chain links TRBV28 with TRBJ1-5; D unresolved. The germline V gene has CDR1 MDHEN and CDR2 SYDVKM. The CDR3 length is 13 residues. Trimming pared 3 bases from V and 6 bases from J, leaving 9 bases between.

This clone was seen a single time. The CDR3 DNA reads TGTGCCAGCAGTGTACGGGGGGGAGGAGACACCGGGGAGCTGTTTTTT. Translation: CASSVRGGGDTGELFF. The V gene is TRBV2, the J gene TRBJ2-2; the match to TRBD2 covers 8 bases. This CDR3 region has 16 residues. The V segment lost 4 bases and the J segment 3 bases; nucleotides outside the gene matches: 7. Germline values: CDR1 SNHLY, CDR2 FYNNEI.

The chain combines TRBV5-1 with TRBJ1-3; 7 positions agree with TRBD1. There are 17 residues in the CDR3. The V gene's germline CDR1 is SGHRS and CDR2 YFSETQ. J was trimmed by 1 base and V by 4 bases; bases with no gene match: 11. The CDR3 DNA reads as TGCGCCAGCAGCCCCAGGGGGGACGGAATGTCTGGAAACACCATATATTTT. Residues: CASSPRGDGMSGNTIYF.

The V call is TRBV7-9, the J call TRBJ2-1; 10 nucleotides match TRBD2. The CDR3 consists of 15 residues. CDR1 and CDR2 (germline): SEHNR, FQNEAQ (reference sequence). After removal of 8 bases from V and 5 bases from J, the junction contained 9 bases not matched to a gene. The chain's CDR3 is CASPNSGRPHNEQFF. Written as DNA, the CDR3 is TGTGCCAGCCCAAATAGCGGGAGGCCACACAATGAGCAGTTCTTC. The whole variable domain, remainder taken from reference TRBV7-9 and TRBJ2-1, is DTGVSQNPRHKITKRGQNVTFRCDPISEHNRLYWYRQTLGQGPEFLTYFQNEAQLEKSRLLSDRFSAERPKGSFSTLEIQRTEQGDSAMYLCASPNSGRPHNEQFFGPGTRLTVL.

This rearrangement joins TRBV19 to TRBJ2-1; 8 nucleotides match TRBD2. The trim removed 8 bases at V and 8 bases at J, leaving 14 bases unmatched. Germline loops: CDR1 LNHDA, CDR2 SQIVND (reference sequence). CDR3 length equals 15 residues. In DNA form, the CDR3 reads TGTGCCAGTGGCAACTCGCGGCGGGGGGTAGATGAGCAGTTCTTC. Its protein product is CASGNSRRGVDEQFF.

The gene calls are TRBV21-1 and TRBJ1-6. TRBV21-1 is shown as a pseudogene. The CDR3 runs to 14 residues. CDR3 DNA: TGTGCCAGCAGCAAAGTCCCGGAGAATTCACCCCTCCACTTT. Translating gives CASSKVPENSPLHF.

The V call is TRBV5-6, the J call TRBJ1-1, with 7 bases matching TRBD1. The V and J ends lost 0 bases and 5 bases, in that order; junction bases with no gene match: 16. Germline loops: CDR1 SGHDT, CDR2 YYEEEE. This CDR3 region has 18 residues. The CDR3 spells CASSLGVLGTGVMTEAFF. The CDR3 region has the DNA TGTGCCAGCAGCTTGGGGGTCTTAGGCACAGGGGTTATGACTGAAGCTTTCTTT.

In its sample, this clone was seen once. The genes are TRBV5-1 and TRBJ2-2, with unresolved D. This CDR3 is built from 16 residues. Germline lookup yields CDR1 SGHRS and CDR2 YFSETQ. The V gene lost 0 bases and the J gene lost 4 bases, with 13 bases spanning the gap. CDR3 sequence (DNA): TGCGCCAGCAGCTTGGCGCCGGGTTCTGGCACCGGGGAGCTGTTTTTT. It specifies CASSLAPGSGTGELFF.

The rearrangement links TRBV7-3 to TRBJ2-1; D gene unclear. The V gene's germline CDR1 is SGHTA and CDR2 FQGTGA. The CDR3 sequence is 13 residues long. V lost 5 bases, J lost 6 bases, and 11 bases lay in between. The CDR3: CASSDGSGNEQFF. Written as DNA, the CDR3 is TGTGCCAGCAGCGACGGCTCAGGCAATGAGCAGTTCTTC.

V and J are TRBV6-5 and TRBJ1-2; TRBD1 might be the D (5 bases). The CDR3 runs to 13 residues. Germline V gene lookup returns CDR1 MNHEY and CDR2 SVGAGI. Trimming cost V 6 bases and J 5 bases, with 13 bases left between them. The CDR3 bases are TGTGCCAGCAGCCCTGGGGCAGCTTATGGCTACACCTTC. This codes for CASSPGAAYGYTF.

This clone was counted between two and nine times. This chain joins TRBV28 and TRBJ1-2, with D perhaps matching TRBD1 (6 bases). The CDR3 has 14 residues. Germline V gene data show CDR1 as MDHEN and CDR2 as SYDVKM. V lost 3 bases to trimming and J lost 3 bases, with 11 bases between them. CDR3 coding DNA: TGTGCCAGCAGTTTCCGGACAGTGCACTATGGCTACACCTTC. This translates into CASSFRTVHYGYTF.

In its sample, this clone ranks as large. The chain is built from TRBV7-3 and TRBJ1-3; D uncertain. Between the trimmed V and J ends, which lost 6 bases and 0 bases, there was a span of 12 bases. Germline CDR1 reads SGHTA; CDR2 reads FQGTGA. CDR3 length: 15 residues. The CDR3 DNA reads TGTGCCAGCAGTCTGACACCTTTCTCTGGAAACACCATATATTTT. Translated: CASSLTPFSGNTIYF.

The chain recombines TRBV5-1 with TRBJ1-3; tentative D call: TRBD1 (5 bases). Germline lookup yields CDR1 SGHRS and CDR2 YFSETQ. CDR3 size: 14 residues. V lost 0 bases to trimming and J lost 3 bases, with 7 bases between them. CDR3 in amino acids: CASSLAQGGNTIYF. The CDR3 nucleotides are TGCGCCAGCAGCTTGGCTCAGGGTGGAAACACCATATATTTT.

The rearrangement links TRBV9 to TRBJ2-3; D perhaps matches TRBD2 (5 bases). V was clipped by 3 bases and J by 6 bases, with 17 bases between them. This CDR3 has 15 residues. Looked up from germline, CDR1 is SGDLS and CDR2 is YYNGEE. The CDR3: CASSASGDRTDTQYF. As DNA, the CDR3 is TGTGCCAGCAGCGCCTCCGGGGATAGGACCGATACGCAGTATTTT.

The rearrangement links TRBV19 to TRBJ1-2, with D possibly matching TRBD1 (5 bases). CDR3 length: 13 residues. The V gene's germline CDR1 is LNHDA and CDR2 SQIVND (reference sequence). V was shortened by 10 bases and J by 5 bases, with 17 bases between the two germline ends. Written as DNA, the CDR3 is TGTGCCACCCTCTCCCTGGGGGGGTATGGCTACACCTTC. It is translated as CATLSLGGYGYTF. The variable domain in full, completed from reference TRBV19 and TRBJ1-2, reads DGGITQSPKYLFRKEGQNVTLSCEQNLNHDAMYWYRQDPGQGLRLIYYSQIVNDFQKGDIAEGYSVSREKKESFPLTVTSAQKNPTAFYLCATLSLGGYGYTFGSGTRLTVV.

The chain carries TRBV6-5 and TRBJ2-1, with 8 bases that match TRBD2. The CDR3 is 14 residues long. Germline values: CDR1 MNHEY, CDR2 SVGAGI. The V segment lost 7 bases and the J segment 6 bases; nucleotides outside the gene matches: 8. The CDR3 sequence: CASTRNRGGNEQFF. The CDR3 coding sequence is TGTGCCAGCACCCGAAATCGGGGGGGCAATGAGCAGTTCTTC.

The rearrangement joins TRBV4-1 to TRBJ1-1; D uncertain. Trimming stripped 1 base from V and 4 bases from J, with 16 bases between. Germline V CDR1 and CDR2: MGHRA, YSYEKL. The CDR3 extends over 16 amino acids. The chain's CDR3 is CASSQGPFSTGTEAFF. As DNA, the CDR3 is TGCGCCAGCAGCCAAGGACCTTTCTCTACGGGCACTGAAGCTTTCTTT.

The chain couples TRBV11-1 to TRBJ1-2; D gene ambiguous. The V end was cut by 8 bases, the J end by 1 base, with 8 bases between. Germline values: CDR1 SGHAT, CDR2 FQDESV (reference sequence). The CDR3 is 12 residues long. CDR3 protein: CASSRDNYGYTF. CDR3 coding DNA: TGTGCCAGCTCGCGGGATAACTATGGCTACACCTTC.

This clone is judged large. The chain couples TRBV19 to TRBJ2-1; 11 bases align to TRBD2. The V gene end was trimmed by 7 bases and the J gene end by 1 base; junction bases not matched to a gene: 6. CDR1 is LNHDA and CDR2 is SQIVND in the germline V gene (reference sequence). CDR3 length: 16 residues. CDR3 sequence: CASTVSGGASYNEQFF. In DNA, the CDR3 is TGTGCCAGTACCGTTAGCGGGGGGGCTTCCTACAATGAGCAGTTCTTC.

This rearrangement joins TRBV18 to TRBJ2-5, with D perhaps matching TRBD1 (5 bases). This CDR3 has 14 amino acids. Germline V lookup: CDR1 KGHSH, CDR2 LQKENI. The germline V and J ends were trimmed by 4 bases and 10 bases, with 19 bases remaining between them. This CDR3 reads CASSREKGKVGQYF. The DNA for the CDR3 is TGTGCCAGCTCACGGGAAAAGGGGAAGGTGGGCCAGTACTTC. The full variable domain, completed using reference TRBV18 and TRBJ2-5, is NAGVMQNPRHLVRRRGQEARLRCSPMKGHSHVYWYRQLPEEGLKFMVYLQKENIIDESGMPKERFSAEFPKEGPSILRIQQVVRGDSAAYFCASSREKGKVGQYFGPGTRLLVL.

The J gene is TRBJ2-3, the V gene TRBV5-1; no clear D gene. This CDR3 is built from 14 residues. Germline loops: CDR1 SGHRS, CDR2 YFSETQ. V lost 0 bases and J 6 bases, leaving 11 bases between the germline ends. The CDR3 DNA follows: TGCGCCAGCAGCTTGGGTAATGAGGTGGATACGCAGTATTTT. Its protein is CASSLGNEVDTQYF. Variable domain in full (rest from reference TRBV5-1 and TRBJ2-3): KAGVTQTPRYLIKTRGQQVTLSCSPISGHRSVSWYQQTPGQGLQFLFEYFSETQRNKGNFPGRFSGRQFSNSRSEMNVSTLELGDSALYLCASSLGNEVDTQYFGPGTRLTVL.

The gene calls are TRBV5-1 and TRBJ2-7; 9 bases are a match to TRBD1. Per germline, CDR1 SGHRS and CDR2 YFSETQ. CDR3 length: 14 residues. After removal of 4 bases from V and 7 bases from J, the junction contained 9 bases not matched to a gene. The CDR3 region is CASSTDRGGREQYF. The CDR3 DNA reads TGCGCCAGCAGCACGGACAGGGGAGGACGAGAGCAGTACTTC.

The chain links TRBV6-1 to TRBJ1-2; 8 nucleotides line up with TRBD1. V was clipped by 5 bases and J by 3 bases; unmatched bases: 8. The CDR3 loop spans 15 amino acids. CDR1 is MNHNS, CDR2 SASEGT, per germline. The chain's CDR3 is CASSPGTGGYYGYTF. The CDR3, as DNA: TGTGCCAGCAGTCCTGGGACAGGCGGCTACTATGGCTACACCTTC.

The chain combines TRBV6-1 with TRBJ1-1, with D possibly being TRBD1 (5 bases). CDR1 MNHNS and CDR2 SASEGT come from the germline V gene. The ends were cut back, 5 bases at V and 7 bases at J, with 14 bases in the middle. The CDR3 covers 13 residues. The DNA for the CDR3 is TGTGCCAGCAGTTCGGGGACCGGGGGTGAAGCTTTCTTT. Translation gives CASSSGTGGEAFF.

The count of this clone is one. This chain uses TRBV5-5 with TRBJ2-7; perhaps TRBD1 as D (6 bases). Trimming left V 3 bases short and J 7 bases short, with 20 bases between. CDR1 is SGHKS and CDR2 is YYEKEE in the germline V gene (reference sequence). This CDR3 has 15 amino acids. The CDR3 loop reads CASSSLRGSSGEQYF. As DNA, the CDR3 is TGTGCCAGCAGCTCTCTCAGGGGCAGTTCGGGAGAGCAGTACTTC.

The chain combines TRBV11-1 with TRBJ1-1; 10 bases fit TRBD1. This CDR3 region has 15 residues. V shed 4 bases, J shed 4 bases, and the junction held 6 bases outside the gene matches. CDR1 is SGHAT, CDR2 FQDESV, per germline (reference sequence). Written as DNA, the CDR3 is TGTGCCAGCAGCTCTGGACAGGGGGGAGTCACTGAAGCTTTCTTT. Translated: CASSSGQGGVTEAFF.

The chain uses TRBV2 and TRBJ2-3; D gene ambiguous. The CDR3 covers 13 residues. V lost 1 base and J 6 bases, leaving 8 bases between the germline ends. Germline-derived CDR1 and CDR2 are SNHLY and FYNNEI. CDR3 sequence: CASSEVVRDTQYF. CDR3 in DNA: TGTGCCAGCAGTGAAGTGGTGAGGGATACGCAGTATTTT.

The J gene is TRBJ2-5, the V gene TRBV14; D may be TRBD1 (6 bases). This CDR3 spans 13 amino acids. Germline CDR1 SGHDN, CDR2 FVKESK. With 3 bases removed from V and 3 bases from J, the gap between germline ends came to 8 bases. In DNA form, the CDR3 reads TGTGCCAGCAGCCAGAGGACAGAAGAGACCCAGTACTTC. Its protein is CASSQRTEETQYF.

CDR3 sequence: CASSLPRDNYEQYF. The CDR3 region has the DNA TGTGCCAGCAGTTTACCTCGGGACAACTACGAGCAGTACTTC. This rearrangement joins TRBV28 to TRBJ2-7; D possibly corresponds to TRBD1 (6 bases). The CDR3 extends over 14 amino acids. V was shortened by 2 bases and J by 3 bases, with 11 bases between the two germline ends. Germline CDR1 is MDHEN and CDR2 is SYDVKM. The variable domain in full, completed from reference TRBV28 and TRBJ2-7, reads DVKVTQSSRYLVKRTGEKVFLECVQDMDHENMFWYRQDPGLGLRLIYFSYDVKMKEKGDIPEGYSVSREKKERFSLILESASTNQTSMYLCASSLPRDNYEQYFGPGTRLTVT.

The chain has TRBV7-9 and TRBJ2-5; 7 positions agree with TRBD2. Losses at the gene ends were 3 bases for V and 2 bases for J; bases not matched to a gene: 6. Germline lookup yields CDR1 SEHNR and CDR2 FQNEAQ (reference sequence). CDR3 length: 15 residues. The CDR3 spells CASSLHGGGQETQYF. In DNA form, the CDR3 reads TGTGCCAGCAGCTTGCACGGGGGAGGGCAAGAGACCCAGTACTTC.